This T cell receptor (beta chain) comes out of a study of early T cells in non-severe SARS-CoV-2 infection. In its sample, this clonotype was seen a few times. In the library, individual cDNA molecules carried attached unique molecular identifiers. MiXCR was run by TCRdb on the 5' RACE reads, yielding one entry per CDR3 protein. This sample yields some 77,000 distinct CDR3 sequences, of which roughly 13% are seen a single time; approximately 1% belongs to the top ten. The CDR3 loop spans 13 amino acids. From germline, CDR1 is WSHSY and CDR2 SAAADI. Trimming took off 4 bases at V and 6 bases at J, with 12 bases between the two ends.

V and J are TRBV10-2 and TRBJ1-2, with a tentative D call TRBD1 (5 bases). The TCR sequence derives from an adult who was a healthcare worker with PCR-confirmed SARS-CoV-2 infection or an uninfected control (not recorded which). The sample consisted of whole blood. CDR3: CASSARGRDGYTF. The CDR3 DNA reads as TGCGCCAGCAGTGCCCGGGGACGTGATGGCTACACCTTC.